This T cell receptor beta chain was profiled in a study of early T cells in non-severe SARS-CoV-2 infection. This clonotype appeared many times. The TCR library protocol attached unique molecular identifiers to the individual cDNA molecules. TCRdb processed the 5' RACE reads anew with MiXCR; each CDR3 protein has one entry. This table holds under 85,000 distinct CDR3 sequences, about 9.4% found once. From germline, CDR1 is SGHAT and CDR2 FQNNGV. V was pared by 2 bases and J by 2 bases, with 11 bases of the junction left unmatched. The CDR3 covers 18 residues. The chain uses TRBV11-2 and TRBJ2-3; 9 positions agree with TRBD1. The receptor was isolated from an adult who was a healthcare worker with PCR-confirmed SARS-CoV-2 infection or an uninfected control (not recorded which). The sample consisted of whole blood. The CDR3 spells CASSLNPRDREITDTQYF. CDR3 DNA sequence: TGTGCCAGCAGCTTAAACCCCCGGGACAGGGAGATCACAGATACGCAGTATTTT.